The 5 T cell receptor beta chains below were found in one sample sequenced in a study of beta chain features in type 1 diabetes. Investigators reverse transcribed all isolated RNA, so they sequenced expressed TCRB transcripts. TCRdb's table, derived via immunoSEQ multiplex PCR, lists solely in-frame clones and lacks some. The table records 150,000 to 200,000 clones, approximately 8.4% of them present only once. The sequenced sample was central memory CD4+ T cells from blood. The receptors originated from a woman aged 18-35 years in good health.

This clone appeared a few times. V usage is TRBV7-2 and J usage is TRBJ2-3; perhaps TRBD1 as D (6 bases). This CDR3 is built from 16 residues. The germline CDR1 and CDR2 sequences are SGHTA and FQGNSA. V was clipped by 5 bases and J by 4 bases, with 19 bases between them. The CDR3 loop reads CASSPRQGPYPDTQYF. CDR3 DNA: TGTGCCAGCAGCCCCCGTCAGGGGCCTTATCCAGATACGCAGTATTTT.

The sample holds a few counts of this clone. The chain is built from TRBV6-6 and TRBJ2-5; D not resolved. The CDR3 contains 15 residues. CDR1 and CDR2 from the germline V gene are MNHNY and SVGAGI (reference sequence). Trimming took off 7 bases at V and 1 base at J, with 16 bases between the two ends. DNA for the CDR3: TGTGCCAGCAAACTAAGCATTCACATCCAAGAGACCCAGTACTTC. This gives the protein CASKLSIHIQETQYF.

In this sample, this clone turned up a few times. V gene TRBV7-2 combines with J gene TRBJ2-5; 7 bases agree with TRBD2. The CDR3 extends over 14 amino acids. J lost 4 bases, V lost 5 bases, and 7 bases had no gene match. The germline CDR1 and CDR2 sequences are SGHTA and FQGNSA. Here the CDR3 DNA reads TGTGCCAGCAGCAAGGCGGGGGAGGGAGAGACCCAGTACTTC. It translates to CASSKAGEGETQYF. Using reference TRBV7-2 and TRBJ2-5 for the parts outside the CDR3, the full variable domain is GAGVSQSPSNKVTEKGKDVELRCDPISGHTALYWYRQSLGQGLEFLIYFQGNSAPDKSGLPSDRFSAERTGGSVSTLTIQRTQQEDSAVYLCASSKAGEGETQYFGPGTRLLVL.

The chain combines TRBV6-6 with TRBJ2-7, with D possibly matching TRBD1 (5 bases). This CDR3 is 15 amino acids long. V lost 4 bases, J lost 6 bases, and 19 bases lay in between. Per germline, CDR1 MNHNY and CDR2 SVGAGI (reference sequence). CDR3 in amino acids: CASSLTAGRVGEQYF. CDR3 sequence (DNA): TGTGCCAGCAGTTTAACCGCCGGCAGGGTGGGCGAGCAGTACTTC.

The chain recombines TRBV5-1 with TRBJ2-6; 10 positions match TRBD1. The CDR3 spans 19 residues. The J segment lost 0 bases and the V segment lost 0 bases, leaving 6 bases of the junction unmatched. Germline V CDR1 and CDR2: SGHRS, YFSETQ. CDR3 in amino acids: CASSLAGTGAYSGANVLTF. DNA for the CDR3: TGCGCCAGCAGCTTGGCCGGGACAGGGGCGTACTCTGGGGCCAACGTCCTGACTTTC.